The 3 T cell receptor beta chains reported below all come from one sample, sequenced in a study of T cell clusters in autoimmune cytopenias. TRB was amplified by touch-down multiplex PCR, primer pools A and B combined. No DNA is given; TCRdb re-called the multiplex PCR reads and lists each CDR3 protein once. This sample's table reports 2,500 to 3,000 distinct CDR3 sequences. Each sample's input was about 250 ng genomic DNA, approximately 37,500 genome equivalents. Input material: peripheral blood. These receptors originate from a human donor with an autoimmune cytopenia or autoimmune hepatitis (not recorded which).

The V gene is TRBV19, the J gene TRBJ2-5; TCRdb designates TRBD2, a call that cannot be tested without DNA. This CDR3 is built from 16 residues. The germline V gene encodes CDR1 LNHDA and CDR2 SQIVND (reference sequence). The CDR3 protein is CASSRGLAGLRETQYF.

The V and J genes are TRBV18 and TRBJ2-1; TCRdb selects TRBD2, and the lack of DNA leaves this call unchecked. Germline CDR1 is KGHSH and CDR2 is LQKENI. This CDR3 has 15 amino acids. The chain's CDR3 is CASSASGATYNEQFF.

The rearrangement joins TRBV20-1 to TRBJ2-5; the D call from TCRdb, TRBD1, cannot be confirmed without DNA. Germline-derived CDR1 and CDR2 are DFQATT and SNEGSKA (reference sequence). There are 15 residues in the CDR3. This CDR3 is CSAGTGTGGLGTQYF.